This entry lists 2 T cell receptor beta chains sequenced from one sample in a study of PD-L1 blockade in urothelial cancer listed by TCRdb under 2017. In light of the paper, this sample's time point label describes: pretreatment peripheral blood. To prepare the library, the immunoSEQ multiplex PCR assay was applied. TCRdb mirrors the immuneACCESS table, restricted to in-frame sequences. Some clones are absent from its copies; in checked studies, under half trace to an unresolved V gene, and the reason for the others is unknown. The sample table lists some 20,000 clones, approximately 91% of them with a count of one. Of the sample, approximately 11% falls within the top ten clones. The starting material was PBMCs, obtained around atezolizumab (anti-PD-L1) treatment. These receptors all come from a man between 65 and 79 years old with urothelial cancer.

The CDR3: CASSSTGAEQETQYF. Here the CDR3 DNA reads TGCGCCAGCAGCTCCACGGGAGCGGAACAAGAGACCCAGTACTTC. The rearrangement links TRBV5-1 to TRBJ2-5; a possible D gene is TRBD2 (6 bases). The germline V and J ends were trimmed by 3 bases and 2 bases, with 14 bases remaining between them. The CDR3 contains 15 residues. From germline, CDR1 is SGHRS and CDR2 YFSETQ. Filled out from reference TRBV5-1 and TRBJ2-5, the complete variable domain reads KAGVTQTPRYLIKTRGQQVTLSCSPISGHRSVSWYQQTPGQGLQFLFEYFSETQRNKGNFPGRFSGRQFSNSRSEMNVSTLELGDSALYLCASSSTGAEQETQYFGPGTRLLVL.

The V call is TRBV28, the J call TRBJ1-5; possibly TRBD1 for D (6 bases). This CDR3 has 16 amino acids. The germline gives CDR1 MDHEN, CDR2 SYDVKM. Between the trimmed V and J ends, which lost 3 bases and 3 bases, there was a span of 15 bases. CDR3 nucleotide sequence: TGTGCCAGCAGTTTGGGGGCTCGGGACATCAATCAGCCCCAGCATTTT. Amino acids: CASSLGARDINQPQHF.